This T cell receptor beta chain emerged from a study of blood T cell repertoires in COVID-19. Residents of about two dozen US areas, aged about 18 to 95 years, made up the participants. Grouping used clinical history reported by participants in a survey and questionnaire. Donors in Cohort 3 who had recovered were those with two negative PCRs, healthcare professional clearance, or resolution of their symptoms. V lost 4 bases and J lost 4; bases outside the gene matches: 3. Germline V gives CDR1 SGHRS, CDR2 YFSETQ. The CDR3 spans 13 residues. In the study's own analysis: Amplification from reference gene primers served as the basis for estimated nucleated cell counts. Sequencing used immunoSEQ multiplex PCR; TCRdb keeps in-frame clones, though not all of them. The DNA gave D and trimming, while V, J and clone size come from that table. The profile shows about 180,000 clones, around 84% of them singletons.

A remark on this clone: The sample contains more than one DNA sequence encoding this CDR3.

The rearrangement joins TRBV5-1 to TRBJ2-7; 9 bases are a match to TRBD1. What was sequenced was PBMCs or T cells enriched from blood (not recorded which). The source of this sequence is a man over 45 who had recovered from COVID-19. The CDR3 here is CASSMGQGYEQYF. The CDR3 DNA sequence: TGCGCCAGCAGCATGGGACAGGGTTACGAGCAGTACTTC. The whole variable domain, remainder taken from reference TRBV5-1 and TRBJ2-7, is KAGVTQTPRYLIKTRGQQVTLSCSPISGHRSVSWYQQTPGQGLQFLFEYFSETQRNKGNFPGRFSGRQFSNSRSEMNVSTLELGDSALYLCASSMGQGYEQYFGPGTRLTVT.